Below are 24 T cell receptor beta chains sequenced from a single sample in a study of T cells in Graves' hyperthyroidism and ophthalmopathy. Researchers amplified the TCR beta CDR3 regions from RNA transcripts. RT-PCR in the first round (using the HTBI primer set) targeted the TCR CDR3. One entry per CDR3 protein, called by TCRdb with MiXCR from the multiplex PCR reads. The sample lists roughly 500,000 distinct CDR3 sequences, around 16% seen once, with 25% to 30% in the top ten. The sequencing sample was made of blood. Receptor source: a woman aged 25 to 45 with Graves' ophthalmopathy.

This clonotype was counted only a few times. A much larger clone lies a single base off, so this may be a read error. This chain uses TRBV6-1 with TRBJ2-1, with TRBD2 identical over 11 bases. CDR3 length: 15 residues. Germline V gene sequence: CDR1 MNHNS, CDR2 SASEGT. CDR3 amino acids: CASSTSGGSYDEQFF. The CDR3 coding sequence is TGTGCCAGCAGTACTAGCGGGGGCTCCTACGATGAGCAGTTCTTC.

As regards this clonotype: A read error is possible here, since a much larger clone lies one base away. V usage is TRBV2 and J usage is TRBJ2-3; D may be TRBD2 (6 bases). There are 14 residues in the CDR3. V lost 4 bases and J lost 5, with 13 bases in between. Germline CDR1 and CDR2: SNHLY and FYNNEI. This chain's CDR3 is CASSVADTRDTQYF. The CDR3 DNA is TGTGCCAGCAGTGTAGCGGACACACGAGATACGCAGTATTTT.

In DNA, the CDR3 is TGTGCCAGCAGCTCCCGGTTGGGGTTCAACGAGCAGTACTTC. It is translated as CASSSRLGFNEQYF. The chain uses TRBV7-9 and TRBJ2-7; D call uncertain. CDR1 is SEHNR and CDR2 is FQNEAQ in the germline V gene (reference sequence). The V and J ends lost 4 bases and 5 bases respectively, with 15 bases between them. The CDR3 is 14 residues long.

The CDR3 loop is CASSQVVPRGRTGANVLTF. The CDR3 coding sequence is TGCGCCAGCAGCCAAGTAGTACCCAGGGGAAGGACTGGGGCCAACGTCCTGACTTTC. The chain joins TRBV4-3 to TRBJ2-6, with D perhaps matching TRBD1 (6 bases). The CDR3 is made up of 19 amino acids. With 1 base removed from V and 2 bases from J, the gap between germline ends came to 18 bases. Germline V lookup: CDR1 LGHNA, CDR2 YSLEER.

This clonotype was recorded at least ten times. CDR3 in DNA: TGTGCCAGCAGCTCCCCGCTCCGGGACTACCTCACCGGGGAGCTGTTTTTT. As protein: CASSSPLRDYLTGELFF. The V call is TRBV7-2, the J call TRBJ2-2, with TRBD2 matching 7 bases. From germline, CDR1 is SGHTA and CDR2 FQGNSA. The CDR3 is 17 amino acids. Losses at the gene ends were 4 bases for V and 4 bases for J; bases not matched to a gene: 12.

This clonotype was found many times. The chain combines TRBV3-1 with TRBJ2-1, with 13 nucleotides matching TRBD2. V was pared by 4 bases and J by 6 bases, with 0 bases of the junction left unmatched. This CDR3 has 14 amino acids. Germline loops: CDR1 LGHDT, CDR2 YNNKEL (reference sequence). The CDR3 DNA follows: TGTGCCAGCAGCCGACTAGCGGGAGGCAATGAGCAGTTCTTC. This translates into CASSRLAGGNEQFF.

The chain is built from TRBV28 and TRBJ1-5; 7 nucleotides agree with TRBD1. The CDR3 loop spans 14 amino acids. Germline CDR1 is MDHEN and CDR2 is SYDVKM. V trimming: 6 bases; J trimming: 6 bases; junction bases outside the gene matches: 8. CDR3 protein: CASSSHRGGQPQHF. CDR3 sequence (DNA): TGTGCCAGCAGCTCTCACAGGGGCGGTCAGCCCCAGCATTTT.

This clonotype was picked up a small number of times. This chain links TRBV7-2 with TRBJ1-1, with 7 bases fitting TRBD1. The CDR3 has 14 amino acids. The ends lost 5 bases at V and 5 bases at J; junction bases unmatched: 8. The V gene's germline CDR1 is SGHTA and CDR2 FQGNSA. CDR3 amino acids: CASSPGTAKTEAFF. The DNA of the CDR3 is TGTGCCAGCAGCCCCGGGACAGCGAAAACTGAAGCTTTCTTT.

This clonotype was counted a few times. This sequence joins TRBV28 and TRBJ2-6, with TRBD1 matching over 7 bases. CDR3 size: 15 residues. CDR1 and CDR2 (germline): MDHEN, SYDVKM. V trimming: 5 bases; J trimming: 2 bases; junction bases outside the gene matches: 3. CDR3 sequence (DNA): TGTGCCAGCAGTGAAACAGGGGCTGGGGCCAACGTCCTGACTTTC. Residues: CASSETGAGANVLTF.

On this clonotype: Just one base apart from a much larger clone, this may be a read error. The CDR3 sequence: CTSSDIPRGPQETQYF. Here the CDR3 DNA reads TGTACCAGCAGTGACATCCCAAGGGGGCCCCAAGAGACCCAGTACTTC. This chain connects TRBV6-2 or TRBV6-3 to TRBJ2-5, with 7 positions matching TRBD1. The CDR3 has 16 amino acids. Per the germline V gene, CDR1 is MNHEY and CDR2 is SVGEGT.

This clonotype was seen ten or more times. The chain carries TRBV28 and TRBJ2-4; 7 nucleotides match TRBD1. J lost 5 bases, V lost 6 bases, and 7 bases had no gene match. This CDR3 is 14 amino acids long. Germline V gene data show CDR1 as MDHEN and CDR2 as SYDVKM. The CDR3 DNA sequence: TGTGCCAGCAGCCGCCAGGGGGATCAAAACATTCAGTACTTC. Protein product: CASSRQGDQNIQYF.

At least ten counts were recorded for this clonotype. CDR3 loop: CSARVRGRGGLSNQPQHF. In nucleotides, the CDR3 is TGCAGTGCTAGAGTAAGAGGTAGGGGAGGGCTTAGCAATCAGCCCCAGCATTTT. J is TRBJ1-5 and V is TRBV20-1; D might be TRBD1 (5 bases). The CDR3 loop spans 18 amino acids. The germline gives CDR1 DFQATT, CDR2 SNEGSKA (reference sequence). Trimming stripped 1 base from V and 0 bases from J, with 19 bases between.

Ten or more counts support this clonotype. The chain has TRBV6-1 and TRBJ1-2; no clear D gene. V was trimmed by 7 bases and J by 4 bases, leaving 13 bases between them. Looked up from germline, CDR1 is MNHNS and CDR2 is SASEGT. The CDR3 extends over 13 amino acids. The CDR3 coding sequence is TGTGCCAGCACGCCGGACGCCTTCTATGGCTACACCTTC. It encodes CASTPDAFYGYTF.

This clonotype was detected ten times or more. The junction does not match germline at one end; this may be a read error. The V and J genes are TRBV3-1 and TRBJ1-1; D ambiguous. The CDR3 contains 13 residues. Germline V gene data show CDR1 as LGHDT and CDR2 as YNNKEL (reference sequence). The CDR3 loop reads CASSQALNTEAFF. The DNA for the CDR3 is TGCGCCAGCAGCCAAGCTCTGAACACTGAAGCTTTCTTT.

The chain has TRBV20-1 and TRBJ1-1, with D maybe TRBD1 (6 bases). Trimming shortened V by 1 base and J by 7 bases, and 10 bases separated the two germline ends. The CDR3 has 12 residues. The germline CDR1 and CDR2 sequences are DFQATT and SNEGSKA (reference sequence). The CDR3 nucleotides are TGCAGTGCTAGAGCGGGGGGCATTGAAGCTTTCTTT. It codes for CSARAGGIEAFF.

The chain links TRBV15 to TRBJ2-7; D is perhaps TRBD1 or TRBD2 (5 bases each). V was cut by 0 bases and J by 5 bases, with 23 bases left in between. The CDR3 length is 18 residues. Germline CDR1 is LNHNV and CDR2 is YYDKDF (reference sequence). The CDR3 loop reads CATSRDHAASVGDHEQYF. For the CDR3, the DNA is TGTGCCACCAGCAGAGACCATGCAGCGTCGGTAGGGGACCACGAGCAGTACTTC.

This sequence joins TRBV4-3 and TRBJ1-3; D unresolved. Germline V gives CDR1 LGHNA, CDR2 YSLEER. This CDR3 contains 17 residues. V lost 0 bases to trimming and J lost 0 bases, with 12 bases between them. CDR3 amino acids: CASSQDHTDSSGNTIYF. The CDR3 bases are TGCGCCAGCAGCCAAGATCACACCGACTCCTCTGGAAACACCATATATTTT.

In its sample, this clonotype was seen many times. The chain employs TRBV7-9 and TRBJ2-7; the D gene is possibly TRBD1 (5 bases). Germline V gene lookup returns CDR1 SEHNR and CDR2 FQNEAQ (reference sequence). The CDR3 has 13 residues. V was trimmed by 5 bases and J by 2 bases, leaving 10 bases between them. DNA of the CDR3: TGTGCCAGCAGCACACAGGCCGCCTACGAGCAGTACTTC. Amino acids: CASSTQAAYEQYF.

In its sample, this clonotype was seen many times. This chain links TRBV7-6 with TRBJ1-2; D remains ambiguous. V lost 1 base to trimming and J lost 7 bases, with 10 bases between them. This CDR3 has 13 amino acids. The germline gives CDR1 SGHVS, CDR2 FNYEAQ. CDR3 DNA: TGTGCCAGCAGCTTAGGCACGGAAAGTGGCTACACCTTC. Protein: CASSLGTESGYTF.

V is TRBV6-5 and J is TRBJ1-6; TRBD1 matches 7 bases. J was trimmed by 6 bases and V by 2 bases; bases with no gene match: 4. CDR3 length: 15 amino acids. Germline loops: CDR1 MNHEY, CDR2 SVGAGI. The CDR3 nucleotides are TGTGCCAGCAGTTACCCTACAGGGGCTAATTCACCCCTCCACTTT. It yields the protein CASSYPTGANSPLHF.

This clonotype occurred a few times. The chain combines TRBV4-3 with TRBJ2-5; the D call may be TRBD1 or TRBD2 (6 bases each). Trimming shortened V by 6 bases and J by 0 bases, and 11 bases separated the two germline ends. This CDR3 has 14 residues. CDR1 LGHNA and CDR2 YSLEER come from the germline V gene. The DNA of the CDR3 is TGCGCCAGCAGTAGGGGGGAGGACCAAGAGACCCAGTACTTC. Its translation is CASSRGEDQETQYF.

A note on this clonotype: Compared with germline, one end of the junction differs, possibly owing to a read error. The V call is TRBV5-5, the J call TRBJ2-5, with D possibly called TRBD1 or TRBD2 (6 bases each). Germline V CDR1 and CDR2: SGHKS, YYEKEE (reference sequence). This CDR3 region has 15 residues. The DNA of the CDR3 is TGTACCAGCAGCTTGGCCGGGGGCAGGTTGGAGACCCAGTACTTC. Residues: CTSSLAGGRLETQYF.

This clonotype was counted at least ten times. This sequence joins TRBV20-1 and TRBJ1-5, with D hard to call. Trimming removed 5 bases at V and 3 bases at J, with 11 bases between. Germline CDR1 is DFQATT and CDR2 is SNEGSKA (reference sequence). The CDR3 runs 13 residues. CDR3 in amino acids: CSAWAGLNQPQHF. CDR3 DNA: TGCAGTGCTTGGGCTGGACTCAATCAGCCCCAGCATTTT.

This clonotype appeared many times. The chain uses TRBV5-1 and TRBJ2-7; 7 positions agree with TRBD2. CDR3 length: 15 amino acids. V shed 0 bases and J 0 bases; nucleotides not matched to a gene: 3. The germline CDR1 and CDR2 sequences are SGHRS and YFSETQ. The CDR3 DNA reads as TGCGCCAGCAGCTTGGAAGCGGGACTCTCCTACGAGCAGTACTTC. Translated: CASSLEAGLSYEQYF.